This TCR beta chain was identified in a study of blood T cell repertoires in COVID-19. Looking at the study overall: Whether acute or convalescent, the COVID-19 samples came from the United States, Italy and Spain. PBMCs, B-cell-depleted T cells, or T cells were the source of the cDNA or gDNA that made up the material.

The germline V gene has CDR1 KGHDR and CDR2 SFDVKD. Germline trimming cut 2 bases from V and 5 bases from J; bases unmatched to any gene: 6. The CDR3 sequence is 15 residues long. Assay: immunoSEQ multiplex PCR; the TCRdb copy retains only in-frame clones and omits some. The sample records almost 250,000 clones, about 89% being singletons. Adults between about 18 and 95 years of age took part from 20 to 25 US areas. Assignments of participants to cohorts depended upon their own reported clinical history. V usage is TRBV24-1 and J usage is TRBJ1-2; 8 positions match TRBD1. The receptor comes from a young woman who had recovered from COVID-19. What was sequenced was PBMCs or T cells enriched from blood (not recorded which). As DNA, the CDR3 is TGTGCCACCAGTGATTCCTGGACAGGGTGGTATGGCTACACCTTC. Translated: CATSDSWTGWYGYTF.